Each of the 9 T cell receptor beta chains below was sequenced from the same sample in a study of cytomegalovirus exposure and HLA in healthy donors. Use of 60 Vbeta and 13 Jbeta primers characterized the PCR. Assay used: immunoSEQ multiplex PCR; TCRdb lists only in-frame clones, some missing. This table has almost 90,000 clones, less than 85% appearing once. The source material was PBMCs. These receptor sequences come from a man between 40 and 49 years old in good health and CMV-seropositive.

The chain has TRBV5-8 and TRBJ2-3; D is undetermined. Germline values: CDR1 SGHTS, CDR2 YDEGEE. V lost 2 bases to trimming and J lost 2 bases, with 9 bases between them. This CDR3 is built from 14 residues. Here the CDR3 DNA reads TGTGCCAGCAGCTTAAGAGGATACACAGATACGCAGTATTTT. Translated: CASSLRGYTDTQYF.

The chain employs TRBV11-3 and TRBJ2-5; 10 nucleotides align to TRBD2. The trim removed 4 bases at V and 7 bases at J, leaving 18 bases unmatched. This CDR3 is 18 amino acids long. Germline CDR1 reads SGHNT; CDR2 reads YENEEA. CDR3 amino acids: CASSSVGLAGDPGVTQYF. The CDR3 bases are TGTGCCAGCAGCTCAGTTGGGCTAGCGGGGGACCCTGGGGTGACCCAGTACTTC.

This chain uses TRBV7-8 with TRBJ2-7; 7 bases fit TRBD2. The CDR3 spans 15 residues. The V segment lost 1 base and the J segment 1 base; nucleotides outside the gene matches: 4. CDR1 is SGHVS, CDR2 FQNEAQ, per germline. This CDR3 reads CASSLGAGASYEQYF. CDR3 nucleotide sequence: TGTGCCAGCAGCTTAGGCGCGGGAGCTTCCTACGAGCAGTACTTC.

The CDR3 sequence is CASSPRPDWGRTDTQYF. CDR3 DNA sequence: TGTGCCAGCAGCCCCCGTCCCGATTGGGGCCGCACAGATACGCAGTATTTT. The chain combines TRBV9 with TRBJ2-3; tentative D call: TRBD1 (5 bases). V was clipped by 4 bases and J by 1 base, with 19 bases between them. This CDR3 region has 17 residues. Germline CDR1 SGDLS, CDR2 YYNGEE.

This clone was detected only a few times. The V and J genes are TRBV5-1 and TRBJ2-3, with 7 bases that match TRBD2. Trimming removed 0 bases from V and 1 base from J; junction bases left unmatched: 5. CDR3 length equals 16 residues. CDR1 is SGHRS and CDR2 is YFSETQ in the germline V gene. CDR3 sequence (DNA): TGCGCCAGCAGCTTGGGTGCGGGAGACGGCACAGATACGCAGTATTTT. Translating gives CASSLGAGDGTDTQYF.

The CDR3 here is CASSIALGLASGELFF. DNA for the CDR3: TGTGCCAGTAGTATAGCCCTCGGACTAGCTTCCGGGGAGCTGTTTTTT. The chain recombines TRBV19 with TRBJ2-2, with 8 bases aligning to TRBD2. Trimming cost V 1 base and J 6 bases; bases outside gene matches: 7. The CDR3 length is 16 residues. Germline V gene sequence: CDR1 LNHDA, CDR2 SQIVND (reference sequence).

The genes are TRBV29-1 and TRBJ2-5; weak D call: TRBD2 (6 bases). CDR1 SQVTM and CDR2 ANQGSEA come from the germline V gene. V dropped 5 bases and J dropped 4 bases, with 11 bases sitting between them. The CDR3 covers 12 residues. The CDR3 coding sequence is TGCAGCGTTCAGGGAGGAGGAGAGACCCAGTACTTC. Amino acid sequence: CSVQGGGETQYF.

The chain recombines TRBV5-4 with TRBJ1-6; D may be TRBD1 (6 bases). Germline V gene lookup returns CDR1 SGHNT and CDR2 YYREEE (reference sequence). CDR3 length equals 15 residues. V lost 3 bases, J lost 3 bases, and 10 bases lay in between. CDR3 DNA: TGTGCCAGCAGCTCCCGGGACATCTATAATTCACCCCTCCACTTT. Translated, it gives CASSSRDIYNSPLHF.

This rearrangement joins TRBV19 to TRBJ2-5; TRBD2 matches at 9 bases. The CDR3 extends over 13 amino acids. Unmatched junction bases numbered 5, after V lost 5 bases and J lost 7 bases. CDR1 and CDR2 from the germline V gene are LNHDA and SQIVND (reference sequence). CDR3 loop: CASSVSGGGTQYF. CDR3 nucleotides: TGTGCCAGTAGTGTTAGCGGGGGTGGGACCCAGTACTTC. The full variable domain, its missing parts supplied by reference TRBV19 and TRBJ2-5, is DGGITQSPKYLFRKEGQNVTLSCEQNLNHDAMYWYRQDPGQGLRLIYYSQIVNDFQKGDIAEGYSVSREKKESFPLTVTSAQKNPTAFYLCASSVSGGGTQYFGPGTRLLVL.